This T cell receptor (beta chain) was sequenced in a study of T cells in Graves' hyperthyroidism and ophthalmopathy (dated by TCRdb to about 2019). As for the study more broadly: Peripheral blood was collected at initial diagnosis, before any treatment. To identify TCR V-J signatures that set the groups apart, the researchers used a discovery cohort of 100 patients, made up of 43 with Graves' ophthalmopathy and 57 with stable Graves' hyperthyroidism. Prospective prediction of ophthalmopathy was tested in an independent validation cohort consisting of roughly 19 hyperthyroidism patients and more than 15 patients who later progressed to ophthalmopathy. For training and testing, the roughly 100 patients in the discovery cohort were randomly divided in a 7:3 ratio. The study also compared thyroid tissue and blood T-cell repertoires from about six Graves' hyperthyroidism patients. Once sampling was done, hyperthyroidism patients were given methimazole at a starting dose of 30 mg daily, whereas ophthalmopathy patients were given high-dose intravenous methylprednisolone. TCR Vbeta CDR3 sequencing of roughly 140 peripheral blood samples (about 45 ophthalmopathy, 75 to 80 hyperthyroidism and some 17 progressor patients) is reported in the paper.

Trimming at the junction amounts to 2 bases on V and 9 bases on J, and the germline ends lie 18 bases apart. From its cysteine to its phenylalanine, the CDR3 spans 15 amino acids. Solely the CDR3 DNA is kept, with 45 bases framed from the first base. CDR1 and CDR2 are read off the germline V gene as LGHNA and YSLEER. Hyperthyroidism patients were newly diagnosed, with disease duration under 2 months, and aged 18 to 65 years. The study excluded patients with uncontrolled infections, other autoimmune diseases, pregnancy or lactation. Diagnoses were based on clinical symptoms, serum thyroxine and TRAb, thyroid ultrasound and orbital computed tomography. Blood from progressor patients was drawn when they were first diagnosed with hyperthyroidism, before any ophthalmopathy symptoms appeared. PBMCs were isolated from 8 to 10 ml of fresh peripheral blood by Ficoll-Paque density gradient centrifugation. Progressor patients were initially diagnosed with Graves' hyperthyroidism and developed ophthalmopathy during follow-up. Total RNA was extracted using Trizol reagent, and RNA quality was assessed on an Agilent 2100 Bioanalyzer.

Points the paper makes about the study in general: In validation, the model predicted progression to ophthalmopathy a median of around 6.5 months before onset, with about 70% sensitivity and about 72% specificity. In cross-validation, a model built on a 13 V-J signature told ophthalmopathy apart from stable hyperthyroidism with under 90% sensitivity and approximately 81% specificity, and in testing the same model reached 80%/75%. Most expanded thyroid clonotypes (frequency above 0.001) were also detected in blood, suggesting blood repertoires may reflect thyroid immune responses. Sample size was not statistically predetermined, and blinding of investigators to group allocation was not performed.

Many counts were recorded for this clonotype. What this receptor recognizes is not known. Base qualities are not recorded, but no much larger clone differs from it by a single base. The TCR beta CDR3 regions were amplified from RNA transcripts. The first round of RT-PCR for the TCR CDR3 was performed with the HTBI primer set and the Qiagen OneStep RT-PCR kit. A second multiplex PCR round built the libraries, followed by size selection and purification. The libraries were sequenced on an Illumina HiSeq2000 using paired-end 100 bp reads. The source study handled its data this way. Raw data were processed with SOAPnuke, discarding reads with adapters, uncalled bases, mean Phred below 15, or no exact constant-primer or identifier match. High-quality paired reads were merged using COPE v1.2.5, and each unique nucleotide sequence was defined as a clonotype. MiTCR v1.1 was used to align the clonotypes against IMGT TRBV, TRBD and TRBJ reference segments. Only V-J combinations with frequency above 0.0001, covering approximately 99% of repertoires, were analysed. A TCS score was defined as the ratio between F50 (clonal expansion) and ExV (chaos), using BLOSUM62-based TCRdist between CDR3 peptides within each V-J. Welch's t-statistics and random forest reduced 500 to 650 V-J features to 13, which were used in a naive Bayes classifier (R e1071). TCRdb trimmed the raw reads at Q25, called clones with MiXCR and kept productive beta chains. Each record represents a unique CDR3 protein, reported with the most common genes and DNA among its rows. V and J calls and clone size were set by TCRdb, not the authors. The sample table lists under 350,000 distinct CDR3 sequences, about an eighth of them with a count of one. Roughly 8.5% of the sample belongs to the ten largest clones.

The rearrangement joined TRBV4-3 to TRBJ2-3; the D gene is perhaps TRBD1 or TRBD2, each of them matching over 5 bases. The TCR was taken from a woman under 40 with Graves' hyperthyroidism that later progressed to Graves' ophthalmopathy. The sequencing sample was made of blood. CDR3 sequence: CASSQLGDPRSTQYF. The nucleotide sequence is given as TGCGCCAGCAGCCAACTCGGGGACCCGCGTTCGACGCAGTATTTT.